The rows below give T cell receptor beta chains drawn from one sample of a study of T cell changes during pregnancy in multiple sclerosis. Assay used: immunoSEQ multiplex PCR; TCRdb lists only in-frame clones, some missing. The sample has more than 80,000 clones, over 80% seen once. The sequencing used PBMCs, collected in the first trimester of pregnancy. These receptors were obtained from a female donor in good health, serving as a control in a pregnancy study. Some clones in this sample may be carry-over from other donors' samples. CDR3s include the opening cysteine and the closing phenylalanine or tryptophan. A D gene is named only where the DNA matches it firmly. A row's size may be missing; if present it is once, few, many or a size class.

DNA: TGCAGCGTCGGACAGCGCATGAACACTGAAGCTTTCTTT
CDR3: CSVGQRMNTEAFF
J: TRBJ1-1
V: TRBV29-1
size: .
D: .
length: 13

DNA: TGCGCCAGCAGCGAACAGGGGATAAGTGGCTACACCTTC
CDR3: CASSEQGISGYTF
J: TRBJ1-2
V: TRBV4-1
size: .
D: TRBD1
length: 13

DNA: TGTGCCAGCTCACCACGATCGGTGGGACAGGGGATTGGCGAGCAGTACTTC
CDR3: CASSPRSVGQGIGEQYF
J: TRBJ2-7
V: TRBV18
size: .
D: TRBD1
length: 17

DNA: TGTGCCAGCAGCGTCAACTGGGGGGGCACTGAAGCTTTCTTT
CDR3: CASSVNWGGTEAFF
J: TRBJ1-1
V: TRBV9
size: .
D: .
length: 14

DNA: TGTGCCAGTAGTGGCCGGGGAAATCAGCCCCAGCATTTT
CDR3: CASSGRGNQPQHF
J: TRBJ1-5
V: TRBV19
size: .
D: .
length: 13

DNA: TGCGCCAGCAGCCACACCCGGGACAGGGGTACTGGGGCCAACGTCCTGACTTTC
CDR3: CASSHTRDRGTGANVLTF
J: TRBJ2-6
V: TRBV4-1
size: .
D: TRBD1
length: 18

DNA: TGCGCCAGCAGCGCAGGACTTACCTACAATGAGCAGTTCTTC
CDR3: CASSAGLTYNEQFF
J: TRBJ2-1
V: TRBV5-1
size: .
D: .
length: 14

DNA: TGTGCCAGCAGCGTAATCGCTCACCAAGTGGGCGCCGGGGAGCTGTTTTTT
CDR3: CASSVIAHQVGAGELFF
J: TRBJ2-2
V: TRBV9
size: .
D: .
length: 17

DNA: TGTGCCAGCAGTTCCGGACTAGCGGGCCGTAACAATGAGCAGTTCTTC
CDR3: CASSSGLAGRNNEQFF
J: TRBJ2-1
V: TRBV2
size: .
D: TRBD2
length: 16

DNA: TGTGCCAGCAGTTTATGGGAGACCGCCCAGAATAGCAATCAGCCCCAGCATTTT
CDR3: CASSLWETAQNSNQPQHF
J: TRBJ1-5
V: TRBV28
size: .
D: .
length: 18

DNA: TGTGCCAGCTCACCACCAGGGGTCACAGATACGCAGTATTTT
CDR3: CASSPPGVTDTQYF
J: TRBJ2-3
V: TRBV18
size: .
D: .
length: 14

DNA: TGCGCCAGCGTACAGGGAGCCCTGAACACTGAAGCTTTCTTT
CDR3: CASVQGALNTEAFF
J: TRBJ1-1
V: TRBV5-1
size: .
D: .
length: 14

DNA: TGCACCAGCGTCCGGGACAGGAACACTGAAGCTTTCTTT
CDR3: CTSVRDRNTEAFF
J: TRBJ1-1
V: TRBV1
size: .
D: .
length: 13

DNA: TGTGCCAGCAGCCAGGACAGGCGGACAAATCAGCCCCAGCATTTT
CDR3: CASSQDRRTNQPQHF
J: TRBJ1-5
V: TRBV7-8
size: .
D: TRBD1
length: 15

DNA: TGTGCCAGCAGTGAATCTGAACACCTTAATGAAAAACTGTTTTTT
CDR3: CASSESEHLNEKLFF
J: TRBJ1-4
V: TRBV25-1
size: .
D: .
length: 15

DNA: TGCGCCAGCAGCCAAGACGGTAGCCCAAGAGGGAGAGACATTCAGTACTTC
CDR3: CASSQDGSPRGRDIQYF
J: TRBJ2-4
V: TRBV4-1
size: .
D: .
length: 17

DNA: TGTGCCAGCACCCACGCGACTAGCGTTTTGGCAGATACGCAGTATTTT
CDR3: CASTHATSVLADTQYF
J: TRBJ2-3
V: TRBV11-2
size: .
D: TRBD2
length: 16

DNA: TGTGCCAGCAGCTTAGCGCGGGGCATGAACACTGAAGCTTTCTTT
CDR3: CASSLARGMNTEAFF
J: TRBJ1-1
V: TRBV7-8
size: .
D: .
length: 15

DNA: TGTGCCAGCAGCTTGGGACAGGGGGCGGGCGCTGAAGCTTTCTTT
CDR3: CASSLGQGAGAEAFF
J: TRBJ1-1
V: TRBV11-3
size: .
D: TRBD1
length: 15

DNA: TGTGCCACCAAGGGACAGGGGATTTCAGTTGGGCAGTACTTC
CDR3: CATKGQGISVGQYF
J: TRBJ2-7
V: TRBV6-1
size: .
D: TRBD1
length: 14

DNA: TGTGCCAGCAGTTCTGGACTAGCGGGCTACGAGCAGTACTTC
CDR3: CASSSGLAGYEQYF
J: TRBJ2-7
V: TRBV6-5
size: .
D: TRBD2
length: 14

DNA: TGTGCCAGCAGCTTATCAGGTCCAACTAATGAAAAACTGTTTTTT
CDR3: CASSLSGPTNEKLFF
J: TRBJ1-4
V: TRBV7-6
size: .
D: .
length: 15

DNA: TGTGCCAGCAGCATGCACAGGGGTGGGGTGGGTCCTGAAAAACTGTTTTTT
CDR3: CASSMHRGGVGPEKLFF
J: TRBJ1-4
V: TRBV7-6
size: .
D: TRBD1
length: 17

DNA: TGTGCCAGCAGCTCCGACAGGGGGCTCTCCTACGAGCAGTACTTC
CDR3: CASSSDRGLSYEQYF
J: TRBJ2-7
V: TRBV7-2
size: .
D: TRBD1
length: 15

DNA: TGTGCCAGCGACCCCGGCCCGAGGACCGGGGAGCTGTTTTTT
CDR3: CASDPGPRTGELFF
J: TRBJ2-2
V: TRBV9
size: .
D: .
length: 14

DNA: TGCGCCAGCAGCCAAGGTGCAGCGAAGGATACGCAGTATTTT
CDR3: CASSQGAAKDTQYF
J: TRBJ2-3
V: TRBV4-1
size: .
D: .
length: 14

DNA: TGCGCCAGCAGCTTGGGGTACGGACTTAGCTCCTACGAGCAGTACTTC
CDR3: CASSLGYGLSSYEQYF
J: TRBJ2-7
V: TRBV5-1
size: .
D: .
length: 16

DNA: TGTGCCAGCAGCCTAACGGGGTTCTCCTACGAGCAGTACTTC
CDR3: CASSLTGFSYEQYF
J: TRBJ2-7
V: TRBV28
size: once
D: .
length: 14

DNA: TGTGCCTGGAAAGCGGGAGTAGGGGAGACCCAGTACTTC
CDR3: CAWKAGVGETQYF
J: TRBJ2-5
V: TRBV30
size: .
D: TRBD2
length: 13

DNA: TGTGCCAGCAGCTTCCGACGACAGGGGGCTTCGGGAAGGAACACTGAAGCTTTCTTT
CDR3: CASSFRRQGASGRNTEAFF
J: TRBJ1-1
V: TRBV11-2
size: .
D: TRBD1
length: 19

DNA: TGTGCCAGCAGTTTATCGAGGTATCTGGGAGGGACAGATACGCAGTATTTT
CDR3: CASSLSRYLGGTDTQYF
J: TRBJ2-3
V: TRBV27
size: .
D: TRBD2
length: 17

DNA: TGTGCCAGCAGTTTATCACCTAGGACAGGCCTTAATGAAAAACTGTTTTTT
CDR3: CASSLSPRTGLNEKLFF
J: TRBJ1-4
V: TRBV27
size: .
D: TRBD1
length: 17